Listed below are T cell receptor beta chains from one sample, sequenced in a study of blood T cell repertoires in COVID-19. Assay used: immunoSEQ multiplex PCR; TCRdb lists only in-frame clones, some missing. The sample lists fewer than 250,000 clones, roughly 85% occurring once. The specimen sequenced was PBMCs or T cells enriched from blood (not recorded which). All receptors come from a woman aged 50 to 60 with acute COVID-19. Both conserved end residues are part of each CDR3. D genes are given only for firm matches. Some rows have no size entry. The others give once, few or many, or a class for an expanded clone.

>NA|TRBV7-8|TRBD1|TRBJ1-1
CASSQDGTGDEGNTEAFF
TGTGCCAGCAGTCAGGATGGGACAGGGGATGAGGGGAACACTGAAGCTTTCTTT
>NA|TRBV19|NA|TRBJ2-5
CASSIGSSPSETQYF
TGTGCCAGTAGTATCGGCAGTAGCCCTTCGGAGACCCAGTACTTC
>NA|TRBV4-3|NA|TRBJ1-2
CASSQGRGAAHYGYTF
TGCGCCAGCAGCCAAGGGCGCGGAGCCGCTCACTATGGCTACACCTTC
>NA|TRBV5-4|NA|TRBJ2-2
CASSLDSPGYHGELFF
TGTGCCAGCAGCTTGGACAGCCCAGGGTATCACGGGGAGCTGTTTTTT
>NA|TRBV4-1|NA|TRBJ1-4
CASSQGAQGPVIKLFF
TGCGCCAGCAGCCAAGGGGCACAGGGTCCAGTTATAAAACTGTTTTTT
>NA|TRBV19|TRBD1|TRBJ2-6
CASSIWDSRANVLTF
TGTGCCAGTAGTATTTGGGACAGCCGGGCCAACGTCCTGACTTTC
>NA|TRBV5-1|TRBD1|TRBJ1-4
CASSSGQDEKLFF
TGCGCCAGCAGTTCGGGACAGGACGAAAAACTGTTTTTT
>once|TRBV7-8|NA|TRBJ1-2
CASSLAVQSYGYTF
TGTGCCAGCAGCTTAGCCGTACAGTCCTATGGCTACACCTTC
>NA|TRBV18|TRBD1|TRBJ1-2
CASSPRGLDYGYTF
TGTGCCAGCTCACCAAGGGGGCTGGACTATGGCTACACCTTC
>NA|TRBV9|TRBD1|TRBJ1-2
CASSYADRGAYGYTF
TGTGCCAGCAGCTATGCGGACAGGGGGGCCTATGGCTACACCTTC
>NA|TRBV7-2|NA|TRBJ1-5
CASSPGKAAPQHF
TGTGCCAGCAGCCCGGGGAAGGCGGCGCCCCAGCATTTT
>NA|TRBV5-1|TRBD1|TRBJ1-1
CASRVQGVGSTEAFF
TGCGCCAGCAGGGTACAGGGGGTAGGTAGCACTGAAGCTTTCTTT
>NA|TRBV11-2|TRBD2|TRBJ2-2
CASNSGGAATGELFF
TGTGCCTCCAACAGCGGGGGGGCCGCCACCGGGGAGCTGTTTTTT
>NA|TRBV3-1/TRBV3-2|NA|TRBJ1-6
CASSHRPGAYNSPLHF
TGTGCCAGCAGCCATAGACCAGGCGCCTATAATTCACCCCTCCACTTT
>NA|TRBV19|NA|TRBJ2-3
CASSSGQIPFGTDTQYF
TGTGCCAGTAGTTCGGGACAAATCCCTTTTGGGACAGATACGCAGTATTTT
>NA|TRBV24-1|NA|TRBJ1-5
CATSAGRGGNQPQHF
TGTGCCACCAGTGCGGGTAGGGGTGGCAATCAGCCCCAGCATTTT
>NA|TRBV2|NA|TRBJ1-5
CASQGDINQPQHF
TGTGCCAGCCAGGGTGACATCAATCAGCCCCAGCATTTT
>NA|TRBV29-1|NA|TRBJ1-2
CSAWTETAYYGYTF
TGCAGCGCTTGGACAGAAACAGCTTATTATGGCTACACCTTC
>NA|TRBV6-2/TRBV6-3|NA|TRBJ1-2
CASSYSSGTNYGYTF
TGTGCCAGCAGTTACTCTTCAGGGACTAACTATGGCTACACCTTC
>NA|TRBV4-3|NA|TRBJ2-5
CASSARGATGGETQYF
TGCGCCAGCAGCGCCCGGGGGGCAACGGGCGGAGAGACCCAGTACTTC
>NA|TRBV12-3/TRBV12-4|NA|TRBJ1-5
CASSMTVNQPQHF
TGTGCCAGCAGTATGACTGTTAATCAGCCCCAGCATTTT
>NA|TRBV9|TRBD1|TRBJ1-2
CASTVGEGASGYTF
TGTGCCAGCACCGTAGGAGAGGGGGCGAGCGGCTACACCTTC
>NA|TRBV9|TRBD1|TRBJ1-1
CASSAPTGDTEAFF
TGTGCCAGCAGCGCCCCGACAGGGGACACTGAAGCTTTCTTT
>NA|TRBV25-1|NA|TRBJ2-1
CASSRDILYNEQFF
TGTGCCAGCAGTCGGGACATCCTCTACAATGAGCAGTTCTTC
>NA|TRBV29-1|NA|TRBJ2-7
CSVAKGDSRYEQYF
TGCAGCGTAGCAAAAGGTGACAGTCGCTACGAGCAGTACTTC
>NA|TRBV13|NA|TRBJ2-1
CASSLGSGGWIF
TGTGCCAGCAGCTTAGGTAGCGGAGGATGGATCTTC
>NA|TRBV19|NA|TRBJ1-2
CASSTERYYTF
TGTGCCAGTAGTACGGAGAGGTACTACACCTTC
>once|TRBV18|TRBD1|TRBJ1-1
CASSPGTGRRGTEAFF
TGTGCCAGCTCACCTGGGACAGGCCGTCGAGGGACTGAAGCTTTCTTT
>few|TRBV10-3|TRBD1|TRBJ2-7
CAISESSDRVSYEQYF
TGTGCCATCAGTGAGTCCTCCGACAGGGTATCCTACGAGCAGTACTTC
>NA|TRBV5-1|TRBD1|TRBJ1-3
CASSWGSRQGPGNTIYF
TGCGCCAGCAGCTGGGGGAGTCGACAGGGCCCAGGAAACACCATATATTTT
>NA|TRBV14|NA|TRBJ1-2
CASSQDFRAAGYTF
TGTGCCAGCAGCCAAGATTTCAGGGCCGCTGGCTACACCTTC
>NA|TRBV25-1|NA|TRBJ2-2
CASSSLVNTGELFF
TGTGCCAGCAGTTCGCTAGTGAACACCGGGGAGCTGTTTTTT
>NA|TRBV4-3|TRBD1|TRBJ2-3
CASSPNRGSSTDTQYF
TGCGCCAGCAGCCCTAACAGGGGGTCTAGCACAGATACGCAGTATTTT
>few|TRBV5-5|NA|TRBJ1-1
CASSFLSNTEAFF
TGTGCCAGCAGCTTTCTTTCGAACACTGAAGCTTTCTTT
>many|TRBV7-6|TRBD2|TRBJ2-2
CASSFGGGTNTGELFF
TGTGCCAGCAGCTTCGGCGGGGGAACGAACACCGGGGAGCTGTTTTTT
>NA|TRBV25-1|NA|TRBJ1-2
CASSEAGQRYGYTF
TGTGCCAGCAGTGAGGCAGGGCAACGCTATGGCTACACCTTC
>NA|TRBV3-1/TRBV3-2|NA|TRBJ2-7
CASSQEPRSYEQYF
TGTGCCAGCAGCCAAGAACCCAGGTCCTACGAGCAGTACTTC
>NA|TRBV7-2|NA|TRBJ2-7
CASSPGYEQYF
TGTGCCAGCAGCCCGGGTTACGAGCAGTACTTC
>many|TRBV27|NA|TRBJ1-6
CASSLQGGDNSPLHF
TGTGCCAGCAGTTTACAGGGAGGCGATAATTCACCCCTCCACTTT
>NA|TRBV15|NA|TRBJ2-7
CATSREGTLSSYEQYF
TGTGCCACCAGCAGAGAGGGCACCTTGAGCTCCTACGAGCAGTACTTC
>NA|TRBV6-5|NA|TRBJ1-5
CASSYSSRGNQPQHF
TGTGCCAGCAGTTACTCATCCAGGGGCAATCAGCCCCAGCATTTT
>NA|TRBV14|TRBD2|TRBJ2-1
CASRASGAYNEQFF
TGTGCCAGCAGGGCTAGCGGGGCCTACAATGAGCAGTTCTTC
>once|TRBV3-1/TRBV3-2|TRBD2|TRBJ2-7
CASSPGLAGHHYEQYF
TGTGCCAGCAGCCCGGGACTAGCGGGACACCACTACGAGCAGTACTTC
>NA|TRBV3-1/TRBV3-2|NA|TRBJ1-2
CASSQGSMTARGYTF
TGTGCCAGCAGCCAAGGATCCATGACCGCGAGGGGCTACACCTTC
>once|TRBV7-2|NA|TRBJ1-4
CASSLGGVSNEKLFF
TGTGCCAGCAGCTTAGGGGGGGTATCTAATGAAAAACTGTTTTTT
>NA|TRBV7-6|TRBD2|TRBJ2-7
CASSSRGGPNEQYF
TGTGCCAGCAGCTCGCGGGGGGGCCCGAACGAGCAGTACTTC
>NA|TRBV4-3|TRBD1|TRBJ2-1
CASSSSGQGLNEQFF
TGCGCCAGCAGCTCTTCAGGACAGGGATTAAATGAGCAGTTCTTC
>NA|TRBV19|NA|TRBJ1-1
CASTSGGVPEAFF
TGTGCCAGTACCTCGGGGGGCGTCCCTGAAGCTTTCTTT